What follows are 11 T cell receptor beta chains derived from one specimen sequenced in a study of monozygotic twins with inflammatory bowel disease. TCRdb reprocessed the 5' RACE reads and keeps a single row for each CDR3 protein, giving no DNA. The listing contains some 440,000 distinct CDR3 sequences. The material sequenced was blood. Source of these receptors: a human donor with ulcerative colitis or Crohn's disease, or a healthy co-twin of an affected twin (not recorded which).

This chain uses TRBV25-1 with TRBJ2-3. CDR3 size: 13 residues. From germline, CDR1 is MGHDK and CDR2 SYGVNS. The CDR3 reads CASSEAWGYTQYF.

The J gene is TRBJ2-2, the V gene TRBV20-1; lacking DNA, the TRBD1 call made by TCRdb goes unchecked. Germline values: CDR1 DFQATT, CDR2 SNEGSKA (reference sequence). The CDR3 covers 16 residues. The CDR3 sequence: CSATGVRGRNTGELFF.

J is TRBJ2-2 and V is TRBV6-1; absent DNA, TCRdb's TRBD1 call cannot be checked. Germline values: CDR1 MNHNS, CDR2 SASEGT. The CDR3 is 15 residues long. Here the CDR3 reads CASKTGQGDTGELFF.

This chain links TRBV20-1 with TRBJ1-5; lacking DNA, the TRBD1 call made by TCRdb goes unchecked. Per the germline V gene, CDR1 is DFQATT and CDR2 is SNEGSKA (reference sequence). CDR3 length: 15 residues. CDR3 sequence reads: CSAPLHINSNQPQHF.

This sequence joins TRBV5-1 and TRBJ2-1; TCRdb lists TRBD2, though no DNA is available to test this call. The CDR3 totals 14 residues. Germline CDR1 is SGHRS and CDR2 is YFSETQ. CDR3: CASSRTSGRDEQFF.

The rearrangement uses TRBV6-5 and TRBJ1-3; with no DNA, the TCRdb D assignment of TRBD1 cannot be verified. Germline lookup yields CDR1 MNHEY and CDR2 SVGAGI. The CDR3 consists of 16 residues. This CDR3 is CASSYSPVHRGNTIYF.

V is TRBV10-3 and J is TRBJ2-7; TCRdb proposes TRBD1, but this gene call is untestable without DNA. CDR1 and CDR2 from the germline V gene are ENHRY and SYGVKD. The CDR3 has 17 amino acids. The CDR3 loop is CAISGSLPGTGAYEQYF.

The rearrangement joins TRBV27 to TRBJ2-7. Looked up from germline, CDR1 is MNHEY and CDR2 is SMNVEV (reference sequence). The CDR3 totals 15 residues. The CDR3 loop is CASSRTGSVLQEQYF.

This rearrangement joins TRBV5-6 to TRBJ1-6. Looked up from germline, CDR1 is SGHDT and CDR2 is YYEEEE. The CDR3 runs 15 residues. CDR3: CASSLYWGTDSPLHF.

CDR3 residues: CASSLAGHSETQYF. V and J are TRBV7-2 and TRBJ2-5; the TCRdb D gene call, TRBD1, has no DNA to confirm it. The CDR3 has 14 amino acids. Germline CDR1 is SGHTA and CDR2 is FQGNSA.

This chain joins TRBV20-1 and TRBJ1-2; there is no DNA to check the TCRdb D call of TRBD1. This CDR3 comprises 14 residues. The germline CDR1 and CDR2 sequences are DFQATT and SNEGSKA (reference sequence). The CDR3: CSAPRAGGFYGYTF.